This TCR beta chain was captured in a study of post-analysis software for immune sequencing data. General study results and limits: Patients carried a handful of TRBV segments more frequently than controls did, and TRBV5-6, TRBV5-1 and TRBV20-1 were among them.

This CDR3 is 13 amino acids long. Trimming took off 1 base at V and 5 bases at J, with 8 bases between the two ends. Germline V gene lookup returns CDR1 LGHDT and CDR2 YNNKEL (reference sequence). The TCR beta cDNA libraries contained unique molecular identifiers. TCRdb re-analysed the PCR reads in MiXCR, keeping a single row per CDR3 protein. This sample yields about 540,000 distinct CDR3 sequences, of which about a third are seen a single time; under 7% belongs to the top ten. About this clonotype itself: Its target is not known.

The TCR originated in a girl aged 2 to 17 with multiple sclerosis. The sequenced sample consisted of blood. The J gene is TRBJ2-5, the V gene TRBV3-1, with D maybe TRBD2 (6 bases). The CDR3 is CASSQGTIETQYF. The CDR3 coding sequence is TGTGCCAGCAGCCAAGGGACTATTGAGACCCAGTACTTC.